Ten or more counts support the clone carrying this TCR beta chain. What it recognizes is unknown. TCR beta CDR3 region amplification was performed from RNA transcripts. TCR CDR3 underwent first-round RT-PCR with the HTBI primer set. TCRdb used MiXCR to reprocess the multiplex PCR reads, holding one entry per CDR3 protein. The sample gives 500,000 to 600,000 distinct CDR3 sequences, approximately 44% of which show up once; about 8% is in the top ten. Germline V lookup: CDR1 SNHLY, CDR2 FYNNEI. The CDR3 is 11 residues long. Between the trimmed V and J ends, which lost 6 bases and 4 bases, there was a span of 7 bases. With a duration under 2 months, the hyperthyroidism was newly diagnosed in patients aged 18 to 65. Clinicians diagnosed patients from clinical symptoms, serum thyroxine and TRAb, thyroid ultrasound and orbital computed tomography. The data are from a study of T cells in Graves' hyperthyroidism and ophthalmopathy.

Overall study results and limits: Ophthalmopathy was model-predicted a median approximately 6.9 months pre-onset.

The chain recombines TRBV2 with TRBJ2-7; TRBD2 might be the D (5 bases). The TCR originated in a woman in her late teens or twenties with Graves' hyperthyroidism. The sample consisted of peripheral blood or thyroid tissue (not recorded which). Written as DNA, the CDR3 is TGTGCCAGCAGAGCGGATTACGAGCAGTACTTC. This sequence encodes CASRADYEQYF.